Each of the 19 T cell receptor beta chains below was sequenced from the same sample in a study of blood T cell repertoires in COVID-19. Some clones are missing from TCRdb's copy, which holds only in-frame ones; the method was immunoSEQ multiplex PCR. In the table there are approximately 140,000 clones, 80% to 85% of which are singletons. Sequencing was carried out using peripheral blood. These receptors were collected from a man aged 25-45 years with COVID-19, enrolled during active disease.

The chain recombines TRBV24-1 with TRBJ2-1; D is ambiguous. The germline gives CDR1 KGHDR, CDR2 SFDVKD. Deletions cut 3 bases from V and 5 bases from J, with 13 bases between. The CDR3 is 15 amino acids. CDR3 bases: TGTGCCACCAGTGATCCCTCCGCAGACAACAATGAGCAGTTCTTC. Its protein is CATSDPSADNNEQFF.

The chain uses TRBV6-1 and TRBJ1-2; D perhaps matches TRBD1 (5 bases). Germline CDR1 MNHNS, CDR2 SASEGT. V lost 8 bases and J 4 bases, leaving 14 bases between the germline ends. This CDR3 is 13 amino acids long. The CDR3 sequence: CASASRGVYGYTF. The CDR3 DNA follows: TGTGCCAGCGCTTCCCGGGGGGTCTATGGCTACACCTTC.

The chain combines TRBV11-3 with TRBJ2-2; 7 nucleotides agree with TRBD1. V gave up 5 bases and J gave up 6 bases; unmatched junction bases: 3. There are 13 residues in the CDR3. CDR1 is SGHNT, CDR2 YENEEA, per germline. The chain's CDR3 is CASSRQGPGELFF. The CDR3 bases are TGTGCCAGCAGCCGACAGGGCCCCGGGGAGCTGTTTTTT.

The chain uses TRBV11-2 and TRBJ2-1, with D tentatively TRBD2 (6 bases). The V gene lost 3 bases and the J gene lost 10 bases, with 16 bases spanning the gap. CDR1 SGHAT and CDR2 FQNNGV come from the germline V gene. The CDR3 consists of 14 residues. The CDR3: CASSLAGNTREQFF. CDR3 sequence (DNA): TGTGCCAGCAGCTTGGCGGGGAATACCCGAGAGCAGTTCTTC. The whole variable domain, filled in from reference TRBV11-2 and TRBJ2-1, reads EAGVAQSPRYKIIEKRQSVAFWCNPISGHATLYWYQQILGQGPKLLIQFQNNGVVDDSQLPKDRFSAERLKGVDSTLKIQPAKLEDSAVYLCASSLAGNTREQFFGPGTRLTVL.

V is TRBV5-1 and J is TRBJ1-1; tentative D call: TRBD1 (5 bases). The V and J ends lost 2 bases and 3 bases respectively, with 11 bases between them. Germline CDR1 SGHRS, CDR2 YFSETQ. This CDR3 is 14 amino acids long. The CDR3 DNA reads TGCGCCAGCAGCTTTTCCGGGGGGGACACTGAAGCTTTCTTT. It is translated as CASSFSGGDTEAFF.

The chain combines TRBV6-2 or TRBV6-3 with TRBJ2-7, with no clear D. The CDR3 sequence is 14 residues long. Trimming left V 4 bases short and J 5 bases short, with 15 bases between. Germline loops: CDR1 MNHEY, CDR2 SVGEGT. The CDR3 protein is CASSSGTFEDEQYF. The CDR3, as DNA: TGTGCCAGCAGTTCCGGAACCTTTGAGGACGAGCAGTACTTC.

This clone was recorded only once. The V gene is TRBV28, the J gene TRBJ1-2, with D unclear. Trimming cost V 5 bases and J 6 bases, with 13 bases left between them. CDR1 is MDHEN and CDR2 is SYDVKM in the germline V gene. CDR3 length: 13 residues. The CDR3 region is CASSRKVDNGYTF. As DNA, the CDR3 is TGTGCCAGCAGTCGCAAGGTCGACAATGGCTACACCTTC.

This chain joins TRBV7-2 and TRBJ2-1; 7 bases are shared with TRBD2. The germline CDR1 and CDR2 sequences are SGHTA and FQGNSA. The CDR3 totals 15 residues. V trimming: 2 bases; J trimming: 4 bases; junction bases outside the gene matches: 5. The CDR3 DNA follows: TGTGCCAGCAGCTTATCGCGGGGGACGTACAATGAGCAGTTCTTC. Its protein is CASSLSRGTYNEQFF.

This chain uses TRBV9 with TRBJ2-1; D ambiguous. The CDR3 length is 14 residues. V was shortened by 3 bases and J by 4 bases, with 11 bases between the two germline ends. Germline assignment: CDR1 SGDLS and CDR2 YYNGEE. CDR3 sequence reads: CASSASTTYNEQFF. Here the CDR3 DNA reads TGTGCCAGCAGCGCCAGTACTACGTACAATGAGCAGTTCTTC.

V gene TRBV11-2 combines with J gene TRBJ2-7; 15 bases align to TRBD2. Germline V CDR1 and CDR2: SGHAT, FQNNGV. The length of the CDR3 is 17 residues. V was pared by 6 bases and J by 1 base, with 7 bases of the junction left unmatched. CDR3 in DNA: TGTGCCAGCAGTCCTCCGGGACTAGCGGGAGGTTCCTACGAGCAGTACTTC. Translation gives CASSPPGLAGGSYEQYF.

This chain links TRBV28 with TRBJ2-7, with 7 bases identical to TRBD2. Trimming removed 7 bases from V and 1 base from J; junction bases left unmatched: 7. Germline CDR1 and CDR2: MDHEN and SYDVKM. The CDR3 has 14 residues. This CDR3 reads CASTAGTTSYEQYF. The CDR3 region has the DNA TGTGCCAGCACCGCCGGGACTACATCCTACGAGCAGTACTTC. Filled out from reference TRBV28 and TRBJ2-7, the complete variable domain reads DVKVTQSSRYLVKRTGEKVFLECVQDMDHENMFWYRQDPGLGLRLIYFSYDVKMKEKGDIPEGYSVSREKKERFSLILESASTNQTSMYLCASTAGTTSYEQYFGPGTRLTVT.

In DNA form, the CDR3 reads TGTGCCAGCAGTTCTTGGACAGGGGGCGAGGACACTGAAGCTTTCTTT. This sequence encodes CASSSWTGGEDTEAFF. This chain uses TRBV6-2 or TRBV6-3 with TRBJ1-1; 11 nucleotides match TRBD1. The CDR3 covers 16 residues. CDR1 and CDR2 from the germline V gene are MNHEY and SVGEGT. Trimming took 4 bases from V and 3 from J; bases not matched to a gene: 7.

The CDR3, as DNA: TGTGCCAGCAGGGGCTACAGGAAGAATAGCTACGAGCAGTACTTC. Translating it yields CASRGYRKNSYEQYF. This rearrangement joins TRBV6-5 to TRBJ2-7; possible D gene TRBD1, 5 bases. This CDR3 region has 15 residues. Trimming left V 6 bases short and J 3 bases short, with 18 bases between. CDR1 and CDR2 from the germline V gene are MNHEY and SVGAGI.

The rearrangement uses TRBV28 and TRBJ2-6; possibly TRBD1 for D (5 bases). Germline V gives CDR1 MDHEN, CDR2 SYDVKM. Trimming left V 6 bases short and J 0 bases short, with 12 bases between. The CDR3 runs 16 residues. Here the CDR3 reads CASRYDSSSGANVLTF. Written as DNA, the CDR3 is TGTGCCAGCAGATACGACAGTTCCTCTGGGGCCAACGTCCTGACTTTC.

Only one count was recorded for this clone. The chain links TRBV7-9 to TRBJ2-1; 8 nucleotides line up with TRBD1. Germline V gene sequence: CDR1 SEHNR, CDR2 FQNEAQ (reference sequence). Trimming at V came to 5 bases and at J to 6 bases, leaving 9 bases not matched to a gene. The CDR3 spans 15 residues. CDR3 residues: CASSLGQGSLNEQFF. CDR3 in DNA: TGTGCCAGCAGCCTCGGACAGGGATCCCTCAATGAGCAGTTCTTC.

The V and J genes are TRBV5-1 and TRBJ1-2; TRBD1 agrees at 8 bases. With V trimmed by 4 bases and J by 4 bases, 6 bases remained unmatched. The germline gives CDR1 SGHRS, CDR2 YFSETQ. The length of the CDR3 is 14 residues. CDR3 in amino acids: CASSEGQVSYGYTF. In nucleotides, the CDR3 is TGCGCCAGCAGCGAGGGACAGGTTAGCTATGGCTACACCTTC.

The chain is built from TRBV15 and TRBJ1-1; possible D gene TRBD1, 6 bases. The germline V gene has CDR1 LNHNV and CDR2 YYDKDF (reference sequence). Trimming pared 5 bases from V and 1 base from J, leaving 14 bases between. The CDR3 has 15 amino acids. CDR3 loop: CATSHSGGGNTEAFF. The CDR3 region has the DNA TGTGCCACCAGCCACTCGGGAGGGGGGAACACTGAAGCTTTCTTT.

In its sample, this clone was seen once. The chain combines TRBV5-1 with TRBJ2-3; a weak D match, TRBD1 (5 bases). V was trimmed by 0 bases and J by 1 base, leaving 12 bases between them. The CDR3 spans 16 residues. Per the germline V gene, CDR1 is SGHRS and CDR2 is YFSETQ. CDR3 in amino acids: CASSLVARVGTDTQYF. DNA for the CDR3: TGCGCCAGCAGCTTGGTAGCCAGGGTAGGCACAGATACGCAGTATTTT.

This clone was found once. The CDR3 protein is CASSISTDLYGYTF. The CDR3 region has the DNA TGTGCCAGTAGTATTTCAACAGACCTCTATGGCTACACCTTC. This sequence joins TRBV19 and TRBJ1-2; no definite D call. The V and J ends lost 3 bases and 4 bases respectively, with 12 bases between them. There are 14 residues in the CDR3. The germline V gene has CDR1 LNHDA and CDR2 SQIVND (reference sequence). Complete variable domain (other parts from reference TRBV19 and TRBJ1-2): DGGITQSPKYLFRKEGQNVTLSCEQNLNHDAMYWYRQDPGQGLRLIYYSQIVNDFQKGDIAEGYSVSREKKESFPLTVTSAQKNPTAFYLCASSISTDLYGYTFGSGTRLTVV.